Listed below are T cell receptor beta chains from one sample, sequenced in a study of T-cell reconstitution after alpha-beta-depleted transplantation in children. TCRdb passed the PCR reads through MiXCR, listing each CDR3 protein once. The sample holds about 580,000 distinct CDR3 sequences; roughly 24% are singletons and the top ten take roughly an eighth. Here the sequenced sample was PBMCs, mostly from graft donor cells, taken 360 days after TCRalphabeta/CD19-depleted stem cell transplant. The source of these receptors is a boy under two years old who had a stem cell transplant for acute myeloid leukemia, so the T cells may come from the graft donor. Each CDR3 is given with its conserved first and last residue. D genes are given only for firm matches. Clone size is not always given. Where it is, it says once, few, many or a class for expanded clones.

cdr3_aa | cdr3_nt | cdr3_length | d_call | clone_size | j_call | v_call
CASSLAGAGAYEQYF | TGTGCCAGCAGCTTAGCAGGAGCGGGGGCCTACGAGCAGTACTTC | 15 | TRBD2 | many | TRBJ2-7 | TRBV7-9
CASSPGLPLNQPQHF | TGTGCCAGCAGCCCAGGACTGCCGCTAAATCAGCCCCAGCATTTT | 15 | . | . | TRBJ1-5 | TRBV7-9
CASSYSGWDYGYTF | TGTGCCAGCAGTTACTCAGGGTGGGACTATGGCTACACCTTC | 14 | . | . | TRBJ1-2 | TRBV6-5
CSASIQGGSGNTIYF | TGCAGTGCTTCCATACAGGGAGGCTCTGGAAACACCATATATTTT | 15 | . | . | TRBJ1-3 | TRBV20-1
CATSRARNANTGELFF | TGTGCCACCAGCAGAGCCCGGAACGCGAACACCGGGGAGCTGTTTTTT | 16 | . | . | TRBJ2-2 | TRBV15
CASLNSGARKVTQYF | TGTGCCAGCCTCAACTCGGGGGCCCGTAAGGTTACGCAGTATTTT | 15 | . | few | TRBJ2-3 | TRBV5-8
CASKETGENQPQHF | TGTGCCAGCAAAGAGACAGGGGAAAATCAGCCCCAGCATTTT | 14 | TRBD1 | few | TRBJ1-5 | TRBV6-1
CCARGRVNADNEQFF | TGCTGTGCTAGAGGGCGAGTCAACGCGGACAATGAGCAGTTCTTC | 15 | . | . | TRBJ2-1 | TRBV20-1
CASSHSFPDVALYF | TGTGCCAGCAGCCATTCCTTCCCGGACGTAGCACTATATTTT | 14 | . | . | TRBJ1-3 | TRBV3-1
CASSENSRTGPSYEQYF | TGTGCCAGCAGCGAGAACAGCAGGACAGGGCCATCCTACGAGCAGTACTTC | 17 | TRBD1 | . | TRBJ2-7 | TRBV25-1
CASRWTGFNQPQHF | TGTGCCAGCAGATGGACAGGGTTTAATCAGCCCCAGCATTTT | 14 | TRBD1 | many | TRBJ1-5 | TRBV28
CASSLPGVSYNEQFF | TGTGCCAGCAGTCTTCCCGGGGTCTCCTACAATGAGCAGTTCTTC | 15 | . | few | TRBJ2-1 | TRBV6-1
CASSEFGTARSEQYF | TGTGCCAGCAGTGAATTTGGGACAGCACGTTCCGAGCAGTACTTC | 15 | TRBD1 | . | TRBJ2-7 | TRBV25-1
CSVDSGSTDTQYF | TGCAGCGTTGATTCAGGTAGCACAGATACGCAGTATTTT | 13 | . | few | TRBJ2-3 | TRBV29-1
CASSQAPGTGGSGANVLTF | TGTGCCAGCAGCCAAGCCCCCGGGACAGGGGGCTCTGGGGCCAACGTCCTGACTTTC | 19 | TRBD1 | . | TRBJ2-6 | TRBV3-1
CSARVKLPYNEQFF | TGCAGTGCTAGAGTGAAACTACCGTACAATGAGCAGTTCTTC | 14 | . | many | TRBJ2-1 | TRBV20-1
CSAREVGLRAGGHSYEQYF | TGCAGTGCTAGAGAAGTTGGTCTGAGAGCGGGGGGGCACTCCTACGAGCAGTACTTC | 19 | TRBD2 | . | TRBJ2-7 | TRBV20-1
CASSFHPSNEQFF | TGTGCCAGCAGCTTTCATCCCTCCAATGAGCAGTTCTTC | 13 | . | . | TRBJ2-1 | TRBV7-2
CSASRPSGGLLQETQYF | TGCAGTGCTAGTCGTCCTAGCGGGGGACTCCTCCAAGAGACCCAGTACTTC | 17 | TRBD2 | many | TRBJ2-5 | TRBV20-1
CASSGTVGRETQYF | TGCGCCAGCAGCGGGACCGTGGGTCGAGAGACCCAGTACTTC | 14 | . | . | TRBJ2-5 | TRBV10-2
CASSSNSGHSIEKLFF | TGTGCCAGCAGTTCGAACTCGGGGCATAGTATTGAAAAACTGTTTTTT | 16 | . | many | TRBJ1-4 | TRBV12-3/TRBV12-4
CASSYVAGGHLSEQFF | TGTGCCAGCAGTTACGTCGCGGGGGGGCATTTGAGTGAGCAGTTCTTC | 16 | TRBD2 | few | TRBJ2-1 | TRBV6-5
CASSGDRGYSPLHF | TGTGCCAGCAGCGGGGACAGAGGATATTCACCCCTCCACTTT | 14 | TRBD1 | . | TRBJ1-6 | TRBV5-6
CASSLDGTGQYGTDTQYF | TGTGCCAGCAGCTTGGACGGGACAGGGCAATATGGGACAGATACGCAGTATTTT | 18 | TRBD1 | . | TRBJ2-3 | TRBV5-5
CATSGADGNEQFF | TGTGCCACCAGCGGGGCCGACGGCAATGAGCAGTTCTTC | 13 | . | few | TRBJ2-1 | TRBV15
CASSLEGLGTGELFF | TGTGCCAGCAGCTTGGAAGGGTTGGGCACCGGGGAGCTGTTTTTT | 15 | . | many | TRBJ2-2 | TRBV5-5
CASHYTRDTQYF | TGTGCCAGCCACTATACGAGAGATACGCAGTATTTT | 12 | . | . | TRBJ2-3 | TRBV12-3/TRBV12-4
CSARDPGGRPQPQHF | TGCAGTGCTAGAGATCCCGGGGGGAGGCCTCAGCCCCAGCATTTT | 15 | . | . | TRBJ1-5 | TRBV20-1
CSGARQVGGAFF | TGCAGCGGCGCCCGACAGGTGGGGGGAGCTTTCTTT | 12 | . | many | TRBJ1-1 | TRBV29-1
CSARGSGLETQYF | TGCAGTGCTAGAGGCTCGGGGCTTGAGACCCAGTACTTC | 13 | . | many | TRBJ2-5 | TRBV20-1
CASSYSIFGTKETQYF | TGTGCCAGCAGTTACTCGATATTTGGGACAAAAGAGACCCAGTACTTC | 16 | . | . | TRBJ2-5 | TRBV6-5
CATSSYRGHEQYF | TGTGCCACCAGCAGCTACAGGGGCCACGAGCAGTACTTC | 13 | TRBD1 | . | TRBJ2-7 | TRBV15
CSARDNPGSDYGYTF | TGCAGTGCTAGAGATAACCCAGGATCGGACTATGGCTACACCTTC | 15 | . | . | TRBJ1-2 | TRBV20-1
CASSLHGGAPTDTQYF | TGTGCCAGCAGCCTTCACGGGGGGGCCCCCACAGATACGCAGTATTTT | 16 | TRBD2 | . | TRBJ2-3 | TRBV5-4
CSARDRRQYTGELFF | TGCAGTGCTAGAGATCGGCGACAGTACACCGGGGAGCTGTTTTTT | 15 | . | . | TRBJ2-2 | TRBV20-1
CASSPGQGGYTF | TGTGCCAGCAGTCCTGGACAGGGTGGCTACACCTTC | 12 | TRBD1 | . | TRBJ1-2 | TRBV6-6
CASSPNEGGNTEAFF | TGTGCCAGCTCACCAAATGAGGGGGGGAACACTGAAGCTTTCTTT | 15 | . | . | TRBJ1-1 | TRBV18
CASSLFETSGDETQYF | TGTGCCAGCAGTTTATTCGAGACTAGCGGGGATGAGACCCAGTACTTC | 16 | TRBD2 | few | TRBJ2-5 | TRBV12-3/TRBV12-4
CSVGDSDTGELFF | TGCAGTGTAGGGGACAGTGATACCGGGGAGCTGTTTTTT | 13 | TRBD1 | . | TRBJ2-2 | TRBV20-1
CSVEERRQGSDEQYF | TGCAGCGTTGAAGAGCGAAGACAGGGCTCGGACGAGCAGTACTTC | 15 | TRBD1 | . | TRBJ2-7 | TRBV29-1
CASSTQGEGTQYF | TGTGCCAGCAGCACACAGGGGGAGGGGACGCAGTATTTT | 13 | . | many | TRBJ2-3 | TRBV11-2
CATSGTGLRSLNEQFF | TGTGCCACCAGTGGGACAGGGTTAAGGTCCCTCAATGAGCAGTTCTTC | 16 | TRBD1 | few | TRBJ2-1 | TRBV24-1
CASSLSRDGDTIYF | TGTGCCAGCAGCTTAAGCAGGGATGGAGACACCATATATTTT | 14 | . | . | TRBJ1-3 | TRBV7-2
CASSLDWASGGLDTQYF | TGTGCCAGCAGCTTAGACTGGGCTAGCGGGGGTTTAGATACGCAGTATTTT | 17 | TRBD2 | . | TRBJ2-3 | TRBV11-2
CASSQVWSPQGYEQYF | TGCGCCAGCAGCCAAGTTTGGTCGCCCCAGGGCTACGAGCAGTACTTC | 16 | . | . | TRBJ2-7 | TRBV4-3
CASSLDFSVEQFF | TGTGCCAGCAGCTTAGACTTCAGCGTTGAGCAGTTCTTC | 13 | . | few | TRBJ2-1 | TRBV11-2
CAMGPGLFSYEQYF | TGTGCCATGGGCCCCGGGCTATTCTCCTACGAGCAGTACTTC | 14 | . | . | TRBJ2-7 | TRBV13
CASGGRGRATEAFF | TGTGCCAGCGGTGGGAGGGGGCGCGCCACTGAAGCTTTCTTT | 14 | TRBD1 | few | TRBJ1-1 | TRBV6-1
CASSDDSLYGYTF | TGTGCCAGCAGCGATGACAGCCTCTATGGCTACACCTTC | 13 | . | . | TRBJ1-2 | TRBV11-2
CASSQMWFGAGETQYF | TGTGCCAGCAGCCAAATGTGGTTTGGAGCGGGGGAGACCCAGTACTTC | 16 | TRBD2 | . | TRBJ2-5 | TRBV5-6
CASSKSTPSADTQYF | TGTGCCAGCAGTAAGTCAACCCCGAGCGCAGATACGCAGTATTTT | 15 | . | many | TRBJ2-3 | TRBV12-3/TRBV12-4
CAISSDYYEQYF | TGTGCCATCAGTTCTGACTACTACGAGCAGTACTTC | 12 | . | . | TRBJ2-7 | TRBV10-3
CASSLVSSGGDEQFF | TGCGCCAGCAGCTTGGTCTCTAGCGGGGGCGATGAGCAGTTCTTC | 15 | TRBD2 | few | TRBJ2-1 | TRBV5-1
CASSLTGTGDQPQHF | TGCGCCAGCAGCTTAACCGGGACAGGGGATCAGCCCCAGCATTTT | 15 | TRBD1 | . | TRBJ1-5 | TRBV5-1